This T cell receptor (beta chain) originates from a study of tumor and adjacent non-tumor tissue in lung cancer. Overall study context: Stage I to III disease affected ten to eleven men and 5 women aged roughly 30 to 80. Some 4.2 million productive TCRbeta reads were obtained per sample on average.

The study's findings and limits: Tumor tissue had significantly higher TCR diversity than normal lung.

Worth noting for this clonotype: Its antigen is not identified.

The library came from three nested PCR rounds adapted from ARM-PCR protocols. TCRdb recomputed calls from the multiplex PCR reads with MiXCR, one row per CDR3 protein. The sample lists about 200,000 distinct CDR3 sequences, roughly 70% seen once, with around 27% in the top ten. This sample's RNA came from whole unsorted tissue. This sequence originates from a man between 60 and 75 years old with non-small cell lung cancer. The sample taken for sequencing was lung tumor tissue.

CDR3 nucleotides: TGTGCCAGCAGCCGAGACAGGGTGGGCCCGGAAACCCAGTACTTC. Encoded protein: CASSRDRVGPETQYF. The chain is built from TRBV11-2 and TRBJ2-5; 7 nucleotides line up with TRBD1. The CDR3 loop spans 15 amino acids. V gave up 5 bases and J gave up 8 bases; unmatched junction bases: 14. Germline V gene data show CDR1 as SGHAT and CDR2 as FQNNGV.